A single sample gave rise to the 18 T cell receptor beta chains below, sequenced in a study of T-cell memory formation after mild COVID-19. Each CDR3 protein gets one entry after TCRdb re-called the 5' RACE reads with MiXCR. The data show about 620,000 distinct CDR3 sequences, with 18% seen just once and approximately 12% held by the top ten. The sequencing input was PBMCs or a T cell subset sorted from them (not recorded which). The receptors derive from an adult woman who had mild COVID-19 (a few samples of this study predate the infection). Cell type and time point are not known.

The V gene is TRBV6-1, the J gene TRBJ2-4; TRBD1 or TRBD2 may be the D gene (5 bases each). Germline V gene lookup returns CDR1 MNHNS and CDR2 SASEGT. This CDR3 is 13 amino acids long. V was shortened by 10 bases and J by 4 bases, with 14 bases between the two germline ends. The CDR3 DNA reads TGTGCCACCTCCGGGGCCCTAAAAAACATTCAGTACTTC. It is translated as CATSGALKNIQYF.

This clonotype came up a few times. This chain connects TRBV11-2 to TRBJ2-2, with D tentatively TRBD1 (6 bases). The V gene lost 5 bases and the J gene lost 3 bases, with 13 bases spanning the gap. This CDR3 region has 15 residues. Germline CDR1 and CDR2: SGHAT and FQNNGV. As DNA, the CDR3 is TGTGCCAGCAGCCCATTAACAGGGTACACCGGGGAGCTGTTTTTT. Protein product: CASSPLTGYTGELFF.

This clonotype was counted between two and nine times. As DNA, the CDR3 is TGTGCCAGCAGTGAAGAGGGATGGTCGGGAAACATTCAGTACTTC. This translates into CASSEEGWSGNIQYF. The V call is TRBV2, the J call TRBJ2-4; no definite D call. Deletions cut 1 base from V and 6 bases from J, with 13 bases between. Germline CDR1 and CDR2: SNHLY and FYNNEI. This CDR3 contains 15 residues.

This clonotype has a handful of counts. The CDR3, as DNA: TGCAGTGCCCAGCAACTAGCGGGAGTCAATCACGAGCAGTACTTC. The encoded protein is CSAQQLAGVNHEQYF. The V gene is TRBV20-1, the J gene TRBJ2-7, with 11 bases fitting TRBD2. Trimming at V came to 6 bases and at J to 5 bases, leaving 12 bases not matched to a gene. Per germline, CDR1 DFQATT and CDR2 SNEGSKA (reference sequence). The CDR3 length is 15 residues.

The V and J genes are TRBV4-1 and TRBJ2-1; D ambiguous. V lost 1 base and J 3 bases, leaving 4 bases between the germline ends. The CDR3 contains 13 residues. Germline V gene data show CDR1 as MGHRA and CDR2 as YSYEKL. CDR3 protein: CASSQVVYNEQFF. For the CDR3, the DNA is TGCGCCAGCAGCCAAGTCGTCTACAATGAGCAGTTCTTC.

The J gene is TRBJ2-5, the V gene TRBV5-1; 8 nucleotides line up with TRBD2. Germline CDR1 SGHRS, CDR2 YFSETQ. J lost 1 base, V lost 0 bases, and 5 bases had no gene match. This CDR3 spans 16 amino acids. For the CDR3, the DNA is TGCGCCAGCAGCTTGGCCTCCCTAGCGGGCCAAGAGACCCAGTACTTC. Protein product: CASSLASLAGQETQYF.

Only a few counts were recorded for this clonotype. This rearrangement joins TRBV24-1 to TRBJ2-1, with D perhaps TRBD1 or TRBD2 (5 bases each). Trimming removed 4 bases from V and 8 bases from J, with 14 bases in between. The CDR3 is 14 amino acids. Germline V CDR1 and CDR2: KGHDR, SFDVKD. This chain's CDR3 is CATSDPPWDHEQFF. The DNA for the CDR3 is TGTGCCACCAGTGACCCGCCCTGGGACCATGAGCAGTTCTTC.

The chain uses TRBV9 and TRBJ1-6, with a possible D match to TRBD1 (6 bases). Trimming stripped 3 bases from V and 4 bases from J, with 11 bases between. Germline V gene data show CDR1 as SGDLS and CDR2 as YYNGEE. The CDR3 is 15 residues long. The CDR3 DNA reads TGTGCCAGCAGCGCCCGAGGACAGTATAATTCACCCCTCCACTTT. Translating gives CASSARGQYNSPLHF.

This clonotype was observed a handful of times. The rearrangement links TRBV13 to TRBJ2-1; the D is unclear. This CDR3 has 10 amino acids. Trimming removed 3 bases at V and 10 bases at J, with 4 bases between. Germline values: CDR1 PRHDT, CDR2 FYEKMQ (reference sequence). CDR3: CASSFQEQFF. CDR3 DNA sequence: TGTGCCAGCAGCTTTCAAGAGCAGTTCTTC.

This clonotype was seen only a few times. The chain uses TRBV29-1 and TRBJ1-1; D not certain. This CDR3 comprises 12 residues. V shed 7 bases and J shed 4 bases, with 13 bases lying between them. The germline gives CDR1 SQVTM, CDR2 ANQGSEA. CDR3 protein: CSADPVGTEAFF. DNA of the CDR3: TGCAGCGCCGATCCAGTTGGCACTGAAGCTTTCTTT.

This clonotype was observed a handful of times. V and J are TRBV6-1 and TRBJ2-7, with 9 bases identical to TRBD1. CDR3 length: 13 amino acids. Germline V gene data show CDR1 as MNHNS and CDR2 as SASEGT. The ends lost 8 bases at V and 5 bases at J; junction bases unmatched: 7. The CDR3 here is CASSGTGINEQYF. The CDR3 nucleotides are TGTGCCAGCTCCGGGACAGGGATAAACGAGCAGTACTTC.

This chain uses TRBV7-2 with TRBJ1-5; D uncertain. CDR1 and CDR2 from the germline V gene are SGHTA and FQGNSA. The CDR3 has 13 amino acids. V was clipped by 5 bases and J by 7 bases, with 12 bases between them. The CDR3 sequence is CASSRRFGQPQHF. CDR3 nucleotide sequence: TGTGCCAGCAGCCGCCGGTTTGGCCAGCCCCAGCATTTT.

The chain couples TRBV20-1 to TRBJ2-7; D is undetermined. The germline V and J ends were trimmed by 2 bases and 0 bases, with 8 bases remaining between them. This CDR3 contains 13 residues. Germline V gives CDR1 DFQATT, CDR2 SNEGSKA (reference sequence). The CDR3 sequence: CSARKGSSYEQYF. CDR3 DNA: TGCAGTGCTAGAAAGGGAAGCTCCTACGAGCAGTACTTC.

The CDR3 spells CAWAYDYDRGAKNIQYF. CDR3 nucleotides: TGTGCCTGGGCGTACGACTACGACAGGGGCGCCAAAAACATTCAGTACTTC. The chain recombines TRBV30 with TRBJ2-4, with TRBD1 matching 8 bases. Germline CDR1 reads GTSNPN; CDR2 reads SVGIG (reference sequence). The V gene end was trimmed by 5 bases and the J gene end by 1 base; junction bases not matched to a gene: 13. This CDR3 comprises 17 residues.

This clonotype was counted between two and nine times. The rearrangement links TRBV12-3 or TRBV12-4 to TRBJ1-1; D is uncertain. The ends were cut back, 6 bases at V and 6 bases at J, with 14 bases in the middle. This CDR3 region has 13 residues. This chain's CDR3 is CASSETPGAEAFF. CDR3 sequence (DNA): TGTGCCAGCAGCGAAACCCCCGGGGCTGAAGCTTTCTTT.

This rearrangement joins TRBV27 to TRBJ1-2; no reliable D call. V lost 7 bases, J lost 6 bases, and 24 bases lay in between. The germline V gene encodes CDR1 MNHEY and CDR2 SMNVEV (reference sequence). This CDR3 is 16 amino acids long. The CDR3 sequence: CASTPRGEDPFNGYTF. For the CDR3, the DNA is TGTGCCAGCACCCCCCGGGGTGAGGATCCCTTCAATGGCTACACCTTC.

This sequence joins TRBV7-3 and TRBJ2-7; D may correspond to TRBD1 or TRBD2 (5 bases each). Germline V gives CDR1 SGHTA, CDR2 FQGTGA. V was clipped by 5 bases and J by 5 bases, with 16 bases between them. The CDR3 is 14 amino acids. The CDR3 DNA sequence: TGTGCCAGCAGCCCTCACCGGGACCACAACGAGCAGTACTTC. It is translated as CASSPHRDHNEQYF.

The table lists this clonotype with a few counts. This sequence joins TRBV12-3 or TRBV12-4 and TRBJ2-2; D possibly uses TRBD1 or TRBD2 (6 bases each). The CDR3 is made up of 14 amino acids. V was clipped by 3 bases and J by 7 bases, with 12 bases between them. CDR3 sequence (DNA): TGTGCCAGCAGTTTTCTCGGGGGCATCGGGGAGCTGTTTTTT. This codes for CASSFLGGIGELFF.